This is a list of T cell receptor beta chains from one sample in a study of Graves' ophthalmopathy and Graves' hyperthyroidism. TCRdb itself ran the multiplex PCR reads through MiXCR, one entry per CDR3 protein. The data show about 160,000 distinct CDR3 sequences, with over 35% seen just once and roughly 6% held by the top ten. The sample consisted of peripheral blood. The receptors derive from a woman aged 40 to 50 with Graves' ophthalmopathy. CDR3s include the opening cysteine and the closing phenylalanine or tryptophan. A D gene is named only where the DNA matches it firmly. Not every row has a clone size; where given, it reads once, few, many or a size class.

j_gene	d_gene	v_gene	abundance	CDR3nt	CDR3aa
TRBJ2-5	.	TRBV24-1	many	TGTGCCACCCGTGGTTTCGGGGGAGCGGAGGAGACCCAGTACTTC	CATRGFGGAEETQYF
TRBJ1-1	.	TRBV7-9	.	TGTGCCAGCAGCGTAAGGGGGGTAAATGAAGCTTTCTTT	CASSVRGVNEAFF
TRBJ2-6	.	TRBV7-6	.	TGTGCCAGCAGCGGGACCCACGCTGGGGCCAACGTCCTGACTTTC	CASSGTHAGANVLTF
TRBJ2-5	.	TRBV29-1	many	TGCAGCGTCGCTCCCCGGGCTCCTCCGGAGACCCAGTACTTC	CSVAPRAPPETQYF
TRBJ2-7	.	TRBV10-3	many	TGTGCCATCAGTGAGGTCGAAGAGCAGTACTTC	CAISEVEEQYF
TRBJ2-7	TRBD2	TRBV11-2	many	TGTGCCAGCAGCAAGGGGTTAGCGGGAGGTTCCTACGAGCAGTACTTC	CASSKGLAGGSYEQYF
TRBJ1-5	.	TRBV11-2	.	TGTGCCAGCAGCCCAAGGTTATCTGGGCTGGATCAGCCCCAGCATTTT	CASSPRLSGLDQPQHF
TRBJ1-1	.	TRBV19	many	TGTGCCAGTAGTATCGGGTCAGGACCGAACACTGAAGCTTTCTTT	CASSIGSGPNTEAFF
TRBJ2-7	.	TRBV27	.	TGTGCCAGCAGTTTATACCCCAATACAGGGATCACCTACGAGCAGTACTTC	CASSLYPNTGITYEQYF
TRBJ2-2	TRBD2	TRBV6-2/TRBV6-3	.	TGTGCCAGCAGTTACCGTCCCCCCGGACTAGCCCTTGTAAGGGAGCTGTTTTTT	CASSYRPPGLALVRELFF
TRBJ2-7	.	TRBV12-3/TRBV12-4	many	TGTGCCAGCAGTTATCAGGGCGAGCAGTACTTC	CASSYQGEQYF
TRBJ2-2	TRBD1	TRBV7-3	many	TGTGCCAGCAGCTTAACCCGGGACAGGGGGCCCACCGGGGAGCTGTTTTTT	CASSLTRDRGPTGELFF
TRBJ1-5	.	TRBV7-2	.	TGTCCCAGCAGCTTAGAGCGGGACACATATCAGCCCCAGCATTTT	CPSSLERDTYQPQHF
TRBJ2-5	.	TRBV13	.	TGTGCCAGCAGCTTAGGGCAGTCCGGATTAGAGACCCAGTACTTC	CASSLGQSGLETQYF
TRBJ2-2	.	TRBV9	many	TGTGCCAGCAGCCCCCGGGTGGGCAGCCTGACCGGGGAGCTGTTTTTT	CASSPRVGSLTGELFF
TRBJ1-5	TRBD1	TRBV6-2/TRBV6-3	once	TGTGCCAGCAGTTACGGGGGGATACAGGGGTTATCGGGCAATCAGCCCCAGCATTTT	CASSYGGIQGLSGNQPQHF
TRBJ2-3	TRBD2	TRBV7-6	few	TGTGCCAGCAGCAGGACTAGCGGGAGCACGCAGTATTTT	CASSRTSGSTQYF
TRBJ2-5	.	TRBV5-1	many	TGCGCCAGCAGCGGAAGGGTATCAGAGACCCAGTACTTC	CASSGRVSETQYF
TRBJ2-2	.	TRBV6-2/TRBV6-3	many	TGTGCCAGCAAAAGGGCGTCGGGCGGGGAGCTGTTTTTT	CASKRASGGELFF
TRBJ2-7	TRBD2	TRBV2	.	TGTGCCAGCAGAAATAGCGGGAGAGGGGACGAGCAGTACTTC	CASRNSGRGDEQYF
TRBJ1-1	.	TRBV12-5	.	TGTGCTAGTGCCCCGGGGCGCGGGACTGAAGCTTTCTTT	CASAPGRGTEAFF
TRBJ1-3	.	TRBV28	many	TGTGCCAGCAGTTCCAGGGAGTATAGGACTGGAAACACCATATATTTT	CASSSREYRTGNTIYF
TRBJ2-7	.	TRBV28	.	TGTGCCAGCAGTTTTGGGGTTGGGGCCGTCGGGTACGAGCAGTACTTC	CASSFGVGAVGYEQYF
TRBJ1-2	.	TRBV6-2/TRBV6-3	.	TGTGCCAGCAGTTACGGTTCGACTGCATATGGCTACACCTTC	CASSYGSTAYGYTF